This T cell receptor (beta chain) is drawn from a study of T-cell reconstitution after alpha-beta-depleted transplantation in children. Study-level points and caveats: After transplant, high TCRbeta diversity at day 60 in some patients arose from surviving recipient T cells and thymic progenitors. Once a year had passed after transplant, T-cell counts and diversity came mostly from newly produced T cells.

About this clonotype itself: The antigen is undetermined.

Library preparation (for TCRbeta) was performed with unique molecular identifiers. MiXCR, applied by TCRdb to the PCR reads, yields one record per CDR3 protein. The repertoire consists of 500,000 to 750,000 distinct CDR3 sequences, with 10% to 15% occurring once and the leading ten covering 2.2%. V lost 1 base and J 0 bases, leaving 11 bases between the germline ends. Germline V gives CDR1 SGHRS, CDR2 YFSETQ. The CDR3 extends over 16 amino acids. Sample: PBMCs, mostly from graft donor cells, taken 360 days after TCRalphabeta/CD19-depleted stem cell transplant. This TCR was sampled from a male patient younger than 18 who had a stem cell transplant for acute myeloid leukemia, so the T cells may come from the graft donor. V and J are TRBV5-1 and TRBJ2-1; D could derive from TRBD1 or TRBD2 (5 bases each). The CDR3 is CASSLSWGSSYNEQFF. The CDR3 DNA follows: TGCGCCAGCAGCTTGTCTTGGGGGAGCTCCTACAATGAGCAGTTCTTC.